This T cell receptor (beta chain) was captured in a study of blood T cell repertoires in COVID-19. Study information: The United States, Italy and Spain supplied acute and convalescent COVID-19 samples. Sources were T cells, B-cell-depleted T cells, or PBMCs; the material itself was cDNA or gDNA.

Data came from immunoSEQ multiplex PCR; TCRdb stores just in-frame clones and leaves some out. The sample carries over 200,000 clones, roughly four fifths recorded once. V was trimmed by 6 bases and J by 4 bases, leaving 11 bases between them. The CDR3 loop spans 13 amino acids. This receptor was identified in a woman older than 75 with COVID-19, enrolled during active disease. Sequenced input: peripheral blood. The chain couples TRBV12-3 or TRBV12-4 to TRBJ2-3; D ambiguous. CDR3 loop: CASRRSPADTQYF. CDR3 bases: TGTGCCAGCAGAAGGAGCCCCGCAGATACGCAGTATTTT.